This note documents a single T cell receptor beta chain sequence. TCRdb's copy holds only in-frame clones and misses some; the assay was immunoSEQ multiplex PCR. In the table there are 70,000 or so clones, roughly 90% of which are singletons. The data derive from a study of blood T cell repertoires in COVID-19. This sequence originates from a man between 60 and 75 years old with acute or convalescent COVID-19. Material: peripheral blood.

In DNA form, the CDR3 reads TGTGCCAGCAGCCTAGGGAGGAACTATGGCTACACCTTC. Its translation is CASSLGRNYGYTF. The chain uses TRBV27 and TRBJ1-2; D not certain. Germline V gene lookup returns CDR1 MNHEY and CDR2 SMNVEV (reference sequence). V was clipped by 6 bases and J by 2 bases, with 10 bases between them. This CDR3 comprises 13 residues.